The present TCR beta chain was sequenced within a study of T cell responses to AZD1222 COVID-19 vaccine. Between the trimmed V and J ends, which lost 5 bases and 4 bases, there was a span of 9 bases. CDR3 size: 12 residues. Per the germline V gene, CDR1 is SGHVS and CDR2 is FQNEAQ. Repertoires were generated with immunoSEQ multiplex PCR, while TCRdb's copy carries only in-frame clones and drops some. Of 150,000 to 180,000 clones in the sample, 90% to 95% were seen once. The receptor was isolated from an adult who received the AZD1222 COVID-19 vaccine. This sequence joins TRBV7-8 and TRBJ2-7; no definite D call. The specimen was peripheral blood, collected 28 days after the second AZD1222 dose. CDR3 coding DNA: TGTGCCAGCAGCCCTTCAGGATACGAGCAGTACTTC. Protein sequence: CASSPSGYEQYF.